Each of the 9 T cell receptor beta chains below was sequenced from the same sample in a study of blood T cell repertoires in COVID-19. Libraries were prepared by immunoSEQ multiplex PCR; TCRdb keeps only in-frame clonotypes and omits some of them. Here the sample spans 100,000 to 150,000 clones, around 81% being singletons. The sequenced sample consisted of peripheral blood. The source is a man aged 40-49 years with active or convalescent COVID-19.

The chain carries TRBV7-8 and TRBJ2-7; D perhaps matches TRBD1 (5 bases). This CDR3 is 14 amino acids long. The V end was cut by 3 bases, the J end by 3 bases, with 12 bases between. Germline assignment: CDR1 SGHVS and CDR2 FQNEAQ. DNA of the CDR3: TGTGCCAGCAGCTTTATGCCAGGGAACTACGAGCAGTACTTC. Translated, it gives CASSFMPGNYEQYF.

This clone was seen a single time. V and J are TRBV12-5 and TRBJ1-1; 7 nucleotides align to TRBD1. After removal of 6 bases from V and 1 base from J, the junction contained 5 bases not matched to a gene. CDR3 length: 14 residues. Germline values: CDR1 LGHNT, CDR2 FRNRAP. The CDR3 bases are TGTGCTAGTGGCACAGGGGCCAGGAACACTGAAGCTTTCTTT. Residues: CASGTGARNTEAFF.

V is TRBV5-1 and J is TRBJ2-7, with TRBD2 matching 13 bases. The CDR3 runs 15 residues. Germline V gives CDR1 SGHRS, CDR2 YFSETQ. Trimming removed 6 bases from V and 7 bases from J; junction bases left unmatched: 10. CDR3 nucleotides: TGCGCCAGCAACGGACTAGCGGGGGAATCCGGTGAGCAGTACTTC. Protein sequence: CASNGLAGESGEQYF.

This clone was detected once. The genes are TRBV5-6 and TRBJ2-7; D is ambiguous. V lost 1 base, J lost 2 bases, and 7 bases lay in between. Per the germline V gene, CDR1 is SGHDT and CDR2 is YYEEEE. The CDR3 sequence is 13 residues long. This CDR3 reads CASSLSPAYEQYF. The CDR3 coding sequence is TGTGCCAGCAGCTTGTCACCAGCCTACGAGCAGTACTTC.

This clone was found once. The rearrangement joins TRBV5-1 to TRBJ2-7, with TRBD1 matching over 7 bases. After removal of 3 bases from V and 1 base from J, the junction contained 10 bases not matched to a gene. The CDR3 has 16 residues. CDR1 SGHRS and CDR2 YFSETQ come from the germline V gene. The CDR3 DNA is TGCGCCAGCAGCTATACCGGGACAGAGACTTCCTACGAGCAGTACTTC. Its translation is CASSYTGTETSYEQYF.

This sequence joins TRBV10-1 and TRBJ1-5; D is perhaps TRBD1 (5 bases). The CDR3 runs to 14 residues. Germline-derived CDR1 and CDR2 are WNHNN and SYGVQD (reference sequence). V dropped 2 bases and J dropped 3 bases, with 8 bases sitting between them. The CDR3 sequence: CASSERTINQPQHF. CDR3 nucleotide sequence: TGCGCCAGCAGTGAGAGGACAATCAATCAGCCCCAGCATTTT.

This clone was detected only a few times. This sequence joins TRBV3-1 (or the pseudogene TRBV3-2) and TRBJ1-2; 7 positions match TRBD1. The CDR3 is 11 amino acids. In germline, CDR1 is LGHDT, CDR2 YNNKEL (reference sequence). The CDR3 reads CASGGAYGYTF. In DNA form, the CDR3 reads TGTGCGTCAGGGGGAGCCTATGGCTACACCTTC.

This chain joins TRBV2 and TRBJ2-1, with unresolved D. The CDR3 length is 15 residues. Germline-derived CDR1 and CDR2 are SNHLY and FYNNEI. Trimming removed 3 bases at V and 5 bases at J, with 14 bases between. CDR3 sequence (DNA): TGTGCCAGCAGTGAGCAGGCCCCGGTCCACAATGAGCAGTTCTTC. Residues: CASSEQAPVHNEQFF.

The V call is TRBV24-1, the J call TRBJ2-1, with D perhaps TRBD2 (6 bases). CDR1 and CDR2 from the germline V gene are KGHDR and SFDVKD. The CDR3 has 13 amino acids. Trimming took off 5 bases at V and 10 bases at J, with 14 bases between the two ends. The chain's CDR3 is CATSARLEGEQFF. The CDR3 DNA reads TGTGCCACCAGTGCCAGACTAGAAGGGGAGCAGTTCTTC.